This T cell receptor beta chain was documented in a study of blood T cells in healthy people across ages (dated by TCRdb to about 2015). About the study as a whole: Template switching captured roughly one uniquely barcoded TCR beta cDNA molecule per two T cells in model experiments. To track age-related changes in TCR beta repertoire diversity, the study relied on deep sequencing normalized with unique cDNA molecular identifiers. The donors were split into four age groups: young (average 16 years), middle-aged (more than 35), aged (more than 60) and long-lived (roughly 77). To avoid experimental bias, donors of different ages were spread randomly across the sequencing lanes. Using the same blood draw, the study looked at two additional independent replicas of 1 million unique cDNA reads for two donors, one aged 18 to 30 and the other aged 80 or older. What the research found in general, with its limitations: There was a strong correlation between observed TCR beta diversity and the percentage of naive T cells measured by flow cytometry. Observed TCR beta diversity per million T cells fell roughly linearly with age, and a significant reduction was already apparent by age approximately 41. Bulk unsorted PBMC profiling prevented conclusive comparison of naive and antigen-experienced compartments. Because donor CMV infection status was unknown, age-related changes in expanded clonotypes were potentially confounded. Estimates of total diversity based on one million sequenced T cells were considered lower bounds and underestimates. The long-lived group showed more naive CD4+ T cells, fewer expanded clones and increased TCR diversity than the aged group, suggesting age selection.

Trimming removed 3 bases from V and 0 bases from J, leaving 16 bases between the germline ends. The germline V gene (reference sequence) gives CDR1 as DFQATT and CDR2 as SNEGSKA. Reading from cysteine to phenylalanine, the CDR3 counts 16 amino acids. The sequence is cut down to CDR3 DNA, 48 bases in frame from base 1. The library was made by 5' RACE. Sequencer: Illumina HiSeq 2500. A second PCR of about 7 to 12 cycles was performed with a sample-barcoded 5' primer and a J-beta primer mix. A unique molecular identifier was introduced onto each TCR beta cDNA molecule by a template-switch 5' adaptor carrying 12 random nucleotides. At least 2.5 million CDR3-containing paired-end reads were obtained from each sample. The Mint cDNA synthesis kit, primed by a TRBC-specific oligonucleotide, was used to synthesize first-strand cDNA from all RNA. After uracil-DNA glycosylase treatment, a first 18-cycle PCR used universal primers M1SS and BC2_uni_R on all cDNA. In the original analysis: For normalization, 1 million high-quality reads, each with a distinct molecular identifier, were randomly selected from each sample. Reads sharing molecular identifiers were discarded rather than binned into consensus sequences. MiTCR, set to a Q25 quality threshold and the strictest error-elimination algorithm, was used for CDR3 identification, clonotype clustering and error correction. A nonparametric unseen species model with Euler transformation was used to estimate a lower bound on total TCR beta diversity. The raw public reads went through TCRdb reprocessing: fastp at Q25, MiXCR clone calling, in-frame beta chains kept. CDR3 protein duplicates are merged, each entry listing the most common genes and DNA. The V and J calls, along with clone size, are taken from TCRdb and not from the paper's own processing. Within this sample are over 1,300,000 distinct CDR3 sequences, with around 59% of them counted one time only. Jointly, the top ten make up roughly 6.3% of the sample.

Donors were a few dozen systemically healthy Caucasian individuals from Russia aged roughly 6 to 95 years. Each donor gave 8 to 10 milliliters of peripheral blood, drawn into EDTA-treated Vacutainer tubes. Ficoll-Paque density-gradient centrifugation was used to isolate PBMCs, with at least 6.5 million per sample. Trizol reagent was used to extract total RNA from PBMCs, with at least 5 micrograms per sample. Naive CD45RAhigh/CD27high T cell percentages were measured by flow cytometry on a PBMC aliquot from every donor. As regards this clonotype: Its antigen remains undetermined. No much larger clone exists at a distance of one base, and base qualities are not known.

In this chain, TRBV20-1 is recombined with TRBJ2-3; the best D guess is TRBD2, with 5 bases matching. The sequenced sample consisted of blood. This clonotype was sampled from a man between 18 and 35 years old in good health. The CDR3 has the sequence CSASDPLRASTDTQYF. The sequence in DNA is TGCAGTGCTAGCGATCCCCTGCGGGCAAGCACAGATACGCAGTATTTT.